This paragraph reports one T cell receptor beta chain. The entry originates in a study of T cells in Graves' hyperthyroidism and ophthalmopathy. Trimming at V came to 3 bases and at J to 4 bases, leaving 5 bases not matched to a gene. Germline V lookup: CDR1 LNHDA, CDR2 SQIVND (reference sequence). This CDR3 contains 14 residues. Amplified TCR beta CDR3 regions came from RNA transcripts. A first-round RT-PCR of the TCR CDR3 used the HTBI primer set. TCRdb itself ran the multiplex PCR reads through MiXCR, one entry per CDR3 protein. Of approximately 620,000 distinct CDR3 sequences listed, over 11% are singletons.

Sequencing input: blood. The receptor's source is a woman in her thirties with Graves' hyperthyroidism that later progressed to Graves' ophthalmopathy. The rearrangement joins TRBV19 to TRBJ2-7; 8 bases are shared with TRBD2. The CDR3 coding sequence is TGTGCCAGTAGTATTCGGGGGGGGGATTACGAGCAGTACTTC. It codes for CASSIRGGDYEQYF.